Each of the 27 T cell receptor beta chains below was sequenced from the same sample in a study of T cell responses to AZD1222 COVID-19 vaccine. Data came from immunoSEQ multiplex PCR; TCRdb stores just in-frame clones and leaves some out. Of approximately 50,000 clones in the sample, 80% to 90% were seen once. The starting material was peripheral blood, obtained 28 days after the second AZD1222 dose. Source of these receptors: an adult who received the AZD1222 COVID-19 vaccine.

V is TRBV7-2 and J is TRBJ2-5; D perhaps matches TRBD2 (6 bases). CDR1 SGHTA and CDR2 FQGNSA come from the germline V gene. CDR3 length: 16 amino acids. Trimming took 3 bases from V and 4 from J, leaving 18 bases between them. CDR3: CASSFLTRGSPETQYF. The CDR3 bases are TGTGCCAGCAGCTTCCTGACTAGAGGGAGCCCAGAGACCCAGTACTTC.

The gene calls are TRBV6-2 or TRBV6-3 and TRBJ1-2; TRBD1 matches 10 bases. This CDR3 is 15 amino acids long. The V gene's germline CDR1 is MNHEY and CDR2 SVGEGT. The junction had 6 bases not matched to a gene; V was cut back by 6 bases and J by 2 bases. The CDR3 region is CASSSPDRGNYGYTF. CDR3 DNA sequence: TGTGCCAGCAGCTCCCCGGACAGGGGGAACTATGGCTACACCTTC.

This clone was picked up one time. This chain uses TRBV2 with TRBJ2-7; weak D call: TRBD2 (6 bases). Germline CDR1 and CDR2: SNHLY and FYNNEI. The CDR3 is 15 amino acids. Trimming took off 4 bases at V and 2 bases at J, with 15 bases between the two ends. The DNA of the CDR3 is TGTGCCAGCAGTGCTCAGCTAGCGTTACCCTACGAGCAGTACTTC. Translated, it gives CASSAQLALPYEQYF.

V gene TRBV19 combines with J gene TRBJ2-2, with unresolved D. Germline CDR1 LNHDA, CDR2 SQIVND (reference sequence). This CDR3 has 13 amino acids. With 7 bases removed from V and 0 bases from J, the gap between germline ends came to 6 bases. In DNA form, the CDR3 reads TGTGCCAGTACCGACGCGAACACCGGGGAGCTGTTTTTT. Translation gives CASTDANTGELFF.

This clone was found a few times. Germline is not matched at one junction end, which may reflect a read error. CDR3 sequence reads: CASSQEARPRTGTQYF. CDR3 bases: TGTGCCAGCAGCCAAGAGGCTCGACCACGGACAGGTACGCAGTATTTT. The J gene is TRBJ2-3, the V gene TRBV3-1 (or the pseudogene TRBV3-2); 7 bases fit TRBD1. In germline, CDR1 is LGHDT, CDR2 YNNKEL (reference sequence). This CDR3 comprises 16 residues.

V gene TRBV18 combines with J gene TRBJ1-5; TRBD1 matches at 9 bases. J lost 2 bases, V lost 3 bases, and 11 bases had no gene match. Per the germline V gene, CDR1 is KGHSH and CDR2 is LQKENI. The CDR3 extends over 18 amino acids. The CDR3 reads CASSPALTGGLGNQPQHF. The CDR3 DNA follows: TGTGCCAGCTCACCGGCCTTGACAGGGGGTTTGGGCAATCAGCCCCAGCATTTT.

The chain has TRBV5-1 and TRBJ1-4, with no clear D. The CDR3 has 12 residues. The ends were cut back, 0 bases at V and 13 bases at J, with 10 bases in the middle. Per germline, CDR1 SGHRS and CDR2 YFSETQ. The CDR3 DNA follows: TGCGCCAGCAGCTTGGATGGGGATATACTGTTTTTT. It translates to CASSLDGDILFF.

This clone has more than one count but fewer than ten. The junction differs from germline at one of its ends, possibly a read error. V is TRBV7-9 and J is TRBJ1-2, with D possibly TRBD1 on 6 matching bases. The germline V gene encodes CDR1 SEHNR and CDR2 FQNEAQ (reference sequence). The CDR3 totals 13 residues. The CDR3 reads CASSRRGNDGYTF. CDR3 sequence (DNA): TGTGCCAGCAGCCGCAGGGGTAACGATGGCTACACCTTC.

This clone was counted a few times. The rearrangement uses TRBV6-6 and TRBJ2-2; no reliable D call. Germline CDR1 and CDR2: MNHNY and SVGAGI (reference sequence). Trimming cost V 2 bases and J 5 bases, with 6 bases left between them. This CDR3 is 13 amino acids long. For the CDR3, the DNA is TGTGCCAGCAGTTACCTTGGGACCGGGGAGCTGTTTTTT. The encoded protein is CASSYLGTGELFF.

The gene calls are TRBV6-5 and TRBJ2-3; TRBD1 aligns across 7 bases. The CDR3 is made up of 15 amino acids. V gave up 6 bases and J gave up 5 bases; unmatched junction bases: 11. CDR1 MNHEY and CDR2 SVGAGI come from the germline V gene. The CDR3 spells CASSPDRVEVDTQYF. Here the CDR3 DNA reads TGTGCCAGCAGCCCCGACAGGGTTGAGGTAGATACGCAGTATTTT.

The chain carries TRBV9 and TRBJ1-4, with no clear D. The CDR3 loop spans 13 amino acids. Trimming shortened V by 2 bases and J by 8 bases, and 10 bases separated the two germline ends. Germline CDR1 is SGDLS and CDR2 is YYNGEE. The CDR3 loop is CASSVSVKEKLFF. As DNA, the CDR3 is TGTGCCAGCAGCGTGTCCGTGAAAGAAAAACTGTTTTTT.

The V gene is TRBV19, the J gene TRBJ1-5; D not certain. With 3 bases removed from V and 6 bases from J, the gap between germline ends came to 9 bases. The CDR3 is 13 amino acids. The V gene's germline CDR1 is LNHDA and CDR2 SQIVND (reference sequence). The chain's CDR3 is CASSMGMGQPQHF. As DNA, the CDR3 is TGTGCCAGTAGTATGGGGATGGGTCAGCCCCAGCATTTT.

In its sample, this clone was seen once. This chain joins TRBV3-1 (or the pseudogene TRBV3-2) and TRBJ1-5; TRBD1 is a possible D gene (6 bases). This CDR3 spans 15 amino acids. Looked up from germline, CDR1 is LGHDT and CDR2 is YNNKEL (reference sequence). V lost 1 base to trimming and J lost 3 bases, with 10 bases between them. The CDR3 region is CASSQAGVPNQPQHF. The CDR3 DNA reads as TGTGCCAGCAGCCAAGCAGGGGTTCCCAATCAGCCCCAGCATTTT.

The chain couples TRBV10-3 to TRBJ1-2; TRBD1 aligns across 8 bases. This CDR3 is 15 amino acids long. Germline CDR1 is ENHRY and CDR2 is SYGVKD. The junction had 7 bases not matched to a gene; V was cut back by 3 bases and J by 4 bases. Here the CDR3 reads CAISEGAGGFYGYTF. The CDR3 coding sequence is TGTGCCATCAGTGAAGGGGCAGGGGGCTTCTATGGCTACACCTTC.

Written as DNA, the CDR3 is TGTGCCAGCAGGCGGACAGGGGGAGTCTACGAGCAGTACTTC. Its protein is CASRRTGGVYEQYF. This chain connects TRBV27 to TRBJ2-7; 10 nucleotides agree with TRBD1. The CDR3 extends over 14 amino acids. Germline V CDR1 and CDR2: MNHEY, SMNVEV (reference sequence). The J segment lost 3 bases and the V segment lost 6 bases, leaving 5 bases of the junction unmatched.

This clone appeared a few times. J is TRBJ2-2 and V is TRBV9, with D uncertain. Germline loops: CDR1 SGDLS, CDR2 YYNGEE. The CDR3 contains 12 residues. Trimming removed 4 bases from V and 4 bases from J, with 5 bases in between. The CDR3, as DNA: TGTGCCAGCAGCCCCCCCACCGGGGAGCTGTTTTTT. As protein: CASSPPTGELFF.

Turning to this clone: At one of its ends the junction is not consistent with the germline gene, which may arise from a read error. The DNA of the CDR3 is TGTGCCAGCAGCCTAGCAGGGCAGGGGGAGACCCAGTACTTC. Protein sequence: CASSLAGQGETQYF. The V gene is TRBV7-2, the J gene TRBJ2-5, with a possible D match to TRBD1 (6 bases). Germline V gene lookup returns CDR1 SGHTA and CDR2 FQGNSA. The CDR3 runs 14 residues. The full variable domain, rest sourced from reference TRBV7-2 and TRBJ2-5, is GAGVSQSPSNKVTEKGKDVELRCDPISGHTALYWYRQSLGQGLEFLIYFQGNSAPDKSGLPSDRFSAERTGGSVSTLTIQRTQQEDSAVYLCASSLAGQGETQYFGPGTRLLVL.

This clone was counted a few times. The CDR3 nucleotides are TGTGCCAGCAGTTGGACGAACACCGGGGAGCTGTTTTTT. Translation gives CASSWTNTGELFF. J is TRBJ2-2 and V is TRBV2; no definite D call. V dropped 5 bases and J dropped 0 bases, with 4 bases sitting between them. Per the germline V gene, CDR1 is SNHLY and CDR2 is FYNNEI. There are 13 residues in the CDR3.

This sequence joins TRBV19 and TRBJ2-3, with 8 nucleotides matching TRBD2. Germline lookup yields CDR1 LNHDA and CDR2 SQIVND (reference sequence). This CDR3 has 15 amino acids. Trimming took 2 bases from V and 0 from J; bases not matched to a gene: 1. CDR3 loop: CASSITSGSTDTQYF. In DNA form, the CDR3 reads TGTGCCAGTAGTATAACTAGCGGTAGCACAGATACGCAGTATTTT.

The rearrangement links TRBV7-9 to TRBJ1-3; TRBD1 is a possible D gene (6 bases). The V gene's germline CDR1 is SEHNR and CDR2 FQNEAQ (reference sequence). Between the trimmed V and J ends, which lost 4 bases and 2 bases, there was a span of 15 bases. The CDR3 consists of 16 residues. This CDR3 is CASSYGGAETGNTIYF. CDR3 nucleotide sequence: TGTGCCAGCAGCTACGGGGGGGCGGAAACTGGAAACACCATATATTTT.

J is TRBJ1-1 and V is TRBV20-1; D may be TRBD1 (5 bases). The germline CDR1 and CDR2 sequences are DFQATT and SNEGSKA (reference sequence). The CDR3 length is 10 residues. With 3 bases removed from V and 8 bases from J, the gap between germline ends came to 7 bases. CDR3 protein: CSASREEAFF. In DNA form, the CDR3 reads TGCAGTGCTAGCAGGGAAGAAGCTTTCTTT.

In DNA form, the CDR3 reads TGTGCCAGCGGACCACCGGGACAGAGCTCTGGGGCCAACGTCCTGACTTTC. Translating gives CASGPPGQSSGANVLTF. This rearrangement joins TRBV13 to TRBJ2-6; TRBD1 matches at 7 bases. This CDR3 has 17 residues. Germline V CDR1 and CDR2: PRHDT, FYEKMQ (reference sequence). J gave up 0 bases and V 8 bases, and 10 bases lay outside the gene matches.

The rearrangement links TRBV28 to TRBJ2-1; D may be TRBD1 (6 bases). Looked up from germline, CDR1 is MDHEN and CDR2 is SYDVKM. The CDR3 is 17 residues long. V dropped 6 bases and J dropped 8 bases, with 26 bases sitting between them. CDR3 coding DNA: TGTGCCAGCAGCAACGTGGGTTGGGGGCGAGCCCTCCATGAGCAGTTCTTC. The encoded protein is CASSNVGWGRALHEQFF. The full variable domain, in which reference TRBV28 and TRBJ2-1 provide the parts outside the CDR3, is DVKVTQSSRYLVKRTGEKVFLECVQDMDHENMFWYRQDPGLGLRLIYFSYDVKMKEKGDIPEGYSVSREKKERFSLILESASTNQTSMYLCASSNVGWGRALHEQFFGPGTRLTVL.

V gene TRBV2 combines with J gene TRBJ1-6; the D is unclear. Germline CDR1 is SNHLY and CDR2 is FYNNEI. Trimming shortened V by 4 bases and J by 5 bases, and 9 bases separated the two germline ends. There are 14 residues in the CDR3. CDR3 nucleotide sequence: TGTGCCAGCAGTGCCCGGGGTAATAATTCACCCCTCCACTTT. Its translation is CASSARGNNSPLHF.

The CDR3 DNA follows: TGTGCCAGCTCACCCTTAGGAAACACCATATATTTT. It translates to CASSPLGNTIYF. The chain employs TRBV18 and TRBJ1-3; D not certain. Trimming removed 3 bases from V and 4 bases from J, with 4 bases in between. The CDR3 spans 12 residues. The V gene's germline CDR1 is KGHSH and CDR2 LQKENI.

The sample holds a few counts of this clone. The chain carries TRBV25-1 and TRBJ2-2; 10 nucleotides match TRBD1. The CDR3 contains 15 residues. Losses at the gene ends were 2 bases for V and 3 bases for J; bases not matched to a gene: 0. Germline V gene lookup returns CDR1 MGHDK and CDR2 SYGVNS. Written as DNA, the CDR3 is TGTGCCAGCAGTGAAGGGACAGGGGACACCGGGGAGCTGTTTTTT. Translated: CASSEGTGDTGELFF.

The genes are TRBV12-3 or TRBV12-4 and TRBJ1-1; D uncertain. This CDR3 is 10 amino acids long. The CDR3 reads CASKSTEAFF. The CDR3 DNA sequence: TGTGCGTCGAAGAGCACTGAAGCTTTCTTT.